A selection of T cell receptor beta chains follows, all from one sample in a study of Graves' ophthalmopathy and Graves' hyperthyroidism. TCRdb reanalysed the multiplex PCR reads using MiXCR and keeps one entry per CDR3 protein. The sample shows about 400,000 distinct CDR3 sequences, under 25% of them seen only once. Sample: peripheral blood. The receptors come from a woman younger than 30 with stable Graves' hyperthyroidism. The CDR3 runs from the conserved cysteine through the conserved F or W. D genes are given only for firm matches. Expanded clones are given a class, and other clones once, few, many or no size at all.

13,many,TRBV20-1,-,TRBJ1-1,CSARADTNTEAFF,TGCAGTGCTAGAGCTGACACGAACACTGAAGCTTTCTTT
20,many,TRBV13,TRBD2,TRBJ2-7,CASSRVPPGLAGGKGDEQYF,TGTGCCAGCAGCAGGGTTCCTCCGGGACTAGCGGGAGGGAAGGGCGACGAGCAGTACTTC
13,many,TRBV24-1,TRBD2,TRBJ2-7,CATSPGLAGKQYF,TGTGCCACCAGTCCGGGACTAGCGGGAAAGCAGTACTTC
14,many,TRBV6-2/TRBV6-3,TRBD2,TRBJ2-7,CASRRRTSSYEQYF,TGTGCCAGCAGACGCCGGACTAGCTCCTACGAGCAGTACTTC
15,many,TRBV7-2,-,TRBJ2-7,CASSIQRSPSYEQYF,TGTGCCAGCAGCATACAAAGGTCGCCCTCCTACGAGCAGTACTTC
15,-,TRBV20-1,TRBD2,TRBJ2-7,CSARRASGGVYEQYF,TGCAGTGCTAGACGGGCTAGCGGGGGCGTTTACGAGCAGTACTTC
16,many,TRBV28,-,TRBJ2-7,CASSPLGRRSSYEQYF,TGTGCCAGCAGCCCGCTGGGGCGGAGGAGCTCCTACGAGCAGTACTTC
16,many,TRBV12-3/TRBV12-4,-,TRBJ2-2,CASSPRADRNTGELFF,TGTGCCAGCAGTCCCAGGGCCGATAGGAATACCGGGGAGCTGTTTTTT
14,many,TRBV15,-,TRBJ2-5,CATSRSVSQETQYF,TGTGCCACCAGCAGGAGTGTGAGTCAAGAGACCCAGTACTTC
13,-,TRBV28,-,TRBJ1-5,CASSLLAHRPQHF,TGTGCCAGCAGTTTATTAGCCCATAGGCCCCAGCATTTT
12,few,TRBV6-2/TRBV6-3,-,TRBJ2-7,CASTKDTLEQYF,TGTGCCAGCACCAAAGACACCCTCGAGCAGTACTTC
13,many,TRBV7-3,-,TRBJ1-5,CASSLGLGQPQHF,TGTGCCAGCAGCTTAGGTTTGGGGCAGCCCCAGCATTTT
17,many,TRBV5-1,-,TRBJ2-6,CASSLSGPNLWANVLTF,TGCGCCAGCAGCTTGTCGGGACCCAACCTCTGGGCCAACGTCCTGACTTTC
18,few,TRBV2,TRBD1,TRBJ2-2,CARDPNPGQGSLSGELFF,TGTGCCAGAGATCCTAATCCGGGACAGGGGTCTTTGTCCGGGGAGCTGTTTTTT
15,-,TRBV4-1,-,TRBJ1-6,CASSQFRVLGSPLHF,TGCGCCAGCAGCCAATTTCGGGTCTTGGGTTCACCCCTCCACTTT
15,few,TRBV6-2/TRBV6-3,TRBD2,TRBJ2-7,CASSSASGGRYEQYF,TGTGCCAGCAGTTCCGCTAGCGGGGGGAGGTACGAGCAGTACTTC
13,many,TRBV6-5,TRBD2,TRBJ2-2,CASSTGGRGELFF,TGTGCCAGCAGTACGGGGGGGAGGGGGGAGCTGTTTTTT
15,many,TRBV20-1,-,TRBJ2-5,CSARDLGGTWETQYF,TGCAGTGCTAGAGATCTAGGGGGTACGTGGGAGACCCAGTACTTC
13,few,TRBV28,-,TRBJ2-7,CASSSCRAYDQYF,TGTGCCAGCAGTAGCTGCAGAGCCTACGATCAGTACTTC
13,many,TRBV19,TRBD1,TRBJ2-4,CASSPGQKNIQYF,TGTGCCAGTAGTCCGGGACAGAAGAACATTCAGTACTTC
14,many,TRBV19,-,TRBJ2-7,CASSIGDESYEQYF,TGTGCCAGTAGTATAGGTGATGAATCCTACGAGCAGTACTTC
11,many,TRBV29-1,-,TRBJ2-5,CSVPVAETQYF,TGCAGCGTCCCGGTGGCAGAGACCCAGTACTTC
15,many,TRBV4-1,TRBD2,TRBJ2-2,CASSQVGRDTGELFF,TGCGCCAGCAGCCAAGTCGGGAGGGACACCGGGGAGCTGTTTTTT
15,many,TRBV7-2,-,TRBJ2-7,CASSPWTMGPYEQYF,TGTGCCAGCAGCCCCTGGACGATGGGGCCCTACGAGCAGTACTTC
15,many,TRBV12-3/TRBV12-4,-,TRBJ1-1,CASSFGGPAYTEAFF,TGTGCCAGCAGTTTCGGGGGGCCCGCTTACACTGAAGCTTTCTTT
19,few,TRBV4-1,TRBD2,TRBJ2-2,CASSQAPGLAAVNTGELFF,TGCGCCAGCAGCCAAGCGCCGGGACTAGCGGCTGTAAACACCGGGGAGCTGTTTTTT
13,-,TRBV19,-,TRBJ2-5,CASSPQDQETQYF,TGTGCCAGTAGTCCACAGGATCAAGAGACCCAGTACTTC
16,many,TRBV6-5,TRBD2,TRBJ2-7,CASSYLGLAGSYEQYF,TGTGCCAGCAGTTACCTGGGACTAGCGGGGAGCTACGAGCAGTACTTC
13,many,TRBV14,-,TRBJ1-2,CASSQFRGTLGPF,TGTGCCAGCAGCCAATTTAGAGGGACTTTGGGGCCCTTC
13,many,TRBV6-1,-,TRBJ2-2,CASRRTGSGELFF,TGTGCCAGCAGGCGTACAGGGTCCGGGGAGCTGTTTTTT
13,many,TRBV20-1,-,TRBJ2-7,CSARDRVRYEQYF,TGCAGTGCTAGAGATAGGGTCAGATACGAGCAGTACTTC
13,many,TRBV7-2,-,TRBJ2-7,CASSWDRFGEQYF,TGTGCCAGCAGCTGGGACCGATTTGGTGAGCAGTACTTC
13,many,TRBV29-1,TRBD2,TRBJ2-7,CSVGSGASYEQYF,TGCAGCGTTGGCAGCGGGGCCTCCTACGAGCAGTACTTC
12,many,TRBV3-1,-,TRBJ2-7,CASSHRSYEQYF,TGTGCCAGCAGCCACCGATCCTACGAGCAGTACTTC
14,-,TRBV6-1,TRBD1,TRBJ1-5,CASSGDRESQPQHF,TGTGCCAGCAGTGGGGACAGGGAGAGTCAGCCCCAGCATTTT
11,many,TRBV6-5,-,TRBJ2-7,CASSSPTEQYF,TGTGCCAGCAGTTCCCCAACTGAGCAGTACTTC
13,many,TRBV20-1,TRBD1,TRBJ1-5,CSAWTGGMQPQHF,TGCAGTGCCTGGACAGGGGGGATGCAGCCCCAGCATTTT
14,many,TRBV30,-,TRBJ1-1,CAWGYGVLNTEAFF,TGTGCCTGGGGCTACGGGGTTCTGAACACTGAAGCTTTCTTT
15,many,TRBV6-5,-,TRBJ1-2,CASSYTSGGSYGYTF,TGTGCCAGCAGTTACACGTCAGGAGGCTCCTATGGCTACACCTTC
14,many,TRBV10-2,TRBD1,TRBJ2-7,CASSEYRGNYEQYF,TGCGCCAGCAGTGAGTACAGGGGAAACTACGAGCAGTACTTC
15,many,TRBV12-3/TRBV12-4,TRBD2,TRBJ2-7,CASSGLAEMGNEQYF,TGTGCCAGCAGTGGACTAGCGGAGATGGGGAACGAGCAGTACTTC
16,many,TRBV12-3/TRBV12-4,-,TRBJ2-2,CASSGGLLGYTGELFF,TGTGCCAGTTCCGGGGGGCTCCTAGGGTACACCGGGGAGCTGTTTTTT
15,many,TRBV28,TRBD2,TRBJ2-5,CASRGLAGGGETQYF,TGTGCCAGCAGGGGACTAGCGGGAGGGGGAGAGACCCAGTACTTC
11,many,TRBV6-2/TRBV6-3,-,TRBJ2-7,CASSYIDEQYF,TGTGCCAGCAGTTACATAGACGAGCAGTACTTC
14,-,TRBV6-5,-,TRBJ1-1,CASSLHGGNTEAFF,TGTGCCAGCAGTTTGCACGGGGGGAACACTGAAGCTTTCTTT
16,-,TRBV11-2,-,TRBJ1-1,CASIGGQIISGTEAFF,TGTGCCAGCATTGGAGGACAGATCATATCGGGCACTGAAGCTTTCTTT
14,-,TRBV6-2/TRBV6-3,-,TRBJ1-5,CASSYSSGRQPQHF,TGTGCCAGCAGTTACTCGAGTGGTCGGCAGCCCCAGCATTTT
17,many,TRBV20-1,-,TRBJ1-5,CSARDKDGVLWNQPQHF,TGCAGTGCTAGAGATAAAGACGGAGTTTTATGGAATCAGCCCCAGCATTTT
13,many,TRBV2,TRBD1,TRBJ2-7,CASSEDVRTGYYF,TGTGCCAGCAGTGAGGATGTTAGGACAGGATATTACTTC
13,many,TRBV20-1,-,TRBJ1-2,CSARGLAGYGYTF,TGCAGTGCTAGGGGCCTGGCGGGCTATGGCTACACCTTC
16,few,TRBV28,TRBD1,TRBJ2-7,CASSLGRTGATYEQYF,TGTGCCAGCAGTTTAGGGCGGACAGGGGCGACATACGAGCAGTACTTC
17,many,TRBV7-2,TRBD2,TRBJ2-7,CASSLVLGLAGGGEQYF,TGTGCCAGCAGCTTAGTATTGGGACTAGCGGGAGGCGGGGAGCAGTACTTC
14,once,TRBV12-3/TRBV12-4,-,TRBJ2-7,CASSLGTLAYEQYF,TGTGCCAGCAGTTTAGGGACCCTTGCCTACGAGCAGTACTTC
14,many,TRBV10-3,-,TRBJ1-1,CAISEYGGATEAFF,TGTGCCATCAGTGAGTATGGGGGAGCCACTGAAGCTTTCTTT